The 14 T cell receptor beta chains below were found in one sample sequenced in a study of T cells after yellow fever vaccination. MiXCR was run by TCRdb on the 5' RACE reads, yielding one entry per CDR3 protein. The data contain some 500,000 distinct CDR3 sequences, about 13% of them singletons. Source: PBMCs, taken on the day of the yellow fever booster vaccination. All receptors come from a man younger than 45 who received the YFV17D yellow fever vaccine.

This clonotype was counted a few times. The chain joins TRBV23-1 to TRBJ2-2; 7 bases map to TRBD2. TRBV23-1 is an ORF, with its function uncertain. This CDR3 is 17 amino acids long. Unmatched junction bases numbered 14, after V lost 2 bases and J lost 8 bases. This CDR3 is CASSQPRGLVRGGELFF. The CDR3 DNA sequence: TGCGCCAGCAGTCAACCCCGAGGACTAGTCCGAGGTGGGGAGCTGTTTTTT.

This rearrangement joins TRBV2 to TRBJ2-2; 7 bases line up with TRBD2. Trimming at V came to 4 bases and at J to 5 bases, leaving 10 bases not matched to a gene. Germline CDR1 and CDR2: SNHLY and FYNNEI. This CDR3 has 16 amino acids. The CDR3 loop is CASSGRNEGGTGELFF. The CDR3 DNA sequence: TGTGCCAGCAGTGGCCGTAACGAGGGAGGGACCGGGGAGCTGTTTTTT. The variable domain in full, completed from reference TRBV2 and TRBJ2-2, reads EPEVTQTPSHQVTQMGQEVILRCVPISNHLYFYWYRQILGQKVEFLVSFYNNEISEKSEIFDDQFSVERPDGSNFTLKIRSTKLEDSAMYFCASSGRNEGGTGELFFGEGSRLTVL.

This clonotype was observed a handful of times. J is TRBJ1-1 and V is TRBV15; D may be TRBD1 (5 bases). The CDR3 sequence is 15 residues long. Germline values: CDR1 LNHNV, CDR2 YYDKDF (reference sequence). V was pared by 9 bases and J by 0 bases, with 17 bases between. CDR3 loop: CATSTAGLMNTEAFF. In nucleotides, the CDR3 is TGTGCCACGAGTACTGCGGGACTGATGAACACTGAAGCTTTCTTT.

This chain links TRBV15 with TRBJ2-2; D is ambiguous. CDR1 and CDR2 (germline): LNHNV, YYDKDF (reference sequence). V was cut by 0 bases and J by 6 bases, with 14 bases left in between. The CDR3 covers 16 residues. CDR3: CATSRDLRSLAGELFF. The CDR3 DNA is TGTGCCACCAGCAGAGATTTGCGGAGCCTTGCCGGGGAGCTGTTTTTT.

This clonotype was seen only a few times. One end of the junction varies from germline; a read error may be responsible. The V and J genes are TRBV28 and TRBJ2-1; no clear D gene. The CDR3 totals 12 residues. Germline CDR1 MDHEN, CDR2 SYDVKM. The DNA for the CDR3 is TGCCTCGTCCTGAGCTCCTACAATGAGCAGTTCTTC. Protein: CLVLSSYNEQFF.

This clonotype appeared many times. The chain joins TRBV12-3 or TRBV12-4 to TRBJ1-4, with a tentative D call TRBD1 (5 bases). This CDR3 is 14 amino acids long. Deletions cut 6 bases from V and 6 bases from J, with 14 bases between. The DNA for the CDR3 is TGTGCCAGCAGCTTCCCCGGGGGGGATGAAAAACTGTTTTTT. It codes for CASSFPGGDEKLFF.

There are a few counts of this clonotype. V and J are TRBV5-6 and TRBJ1-2; no firm D call. This CDR3 is 14 amino acids long. CDR1 and CDR2 (germline): SGHDT, YYEEEE. The ends were cut back, 4 bases at V and 8 bases at J, with 18 bases in the middle. The CDR3 protein is CASSTREEVPGYTF. Written as DNA, the CDR3 is TGTGCCAGCAGCACCCGGGAGGAGGTTCCGGGCTACACCTTC.

The CDR3 sequence is CSVASSGGYEQYF. CDR3 DNA: TGCAGCGTTGCGTCTAGCGGGGGCTACGAGCAGTACTTC. The chain employs TRBV29-1 and TRBJ2-7, with 10 bases that match TRBD2. The V and J ends lost 4 bases and 3 bases, in that order; junction bases with no gene match: 3. The CDR3 extends over 13 amino acids. Looked up from germline, CDR1 is SQVTM and CDR2 is ANQGSEA.

This clonotype was counted between two and nine times. The chain recombines TRBV7-9 with TRBJ2-3; 14 nucleotides match TRBD2. The germline gives CDR1 SEHNR, CDR2 FQNEAQ (reference sequence). CDR3 length equals 17 residues. With V trimmed by 8 bases and J by 3 bases, 10 bases remained unmatched. The CDR3 nucleotides read TGTGCCAGCGGCCGACTAGCGGGAGGGAGTGTGACAGATACGCAGTATTTT. Translation gives CASGRLAGGSVTDTQYF.

The chain links TRBV5-1 to TRBJ2-2; 11 nucleotides match TRBD2. Germline trimming cut 4 bases from V and 9 bases from J; bases unmatched to any gene: 14. The V gene's germline CDR1 is SGHRS and CDR2 YFSETQ. The CDR3 spans 17 residues. The CDR3 nucleotides read TGCGCCAGCAGCCCTCCGCGAGGGCTAGCGGGAGGCCGGGAGCTGTTTTTT. It encodes CASSPPRGLAGGRELFF.

This chain connects TRBV12-3 or TRBV12-4 to TRBJ1-1, with no clear D. This CDR3 contains 13 residues. V lost 4 bases to trimming and J lost 4 bases, with 10 bases between them. The CDR3 sequence is CASSYQVGTEAFF. The CDR3 DNA reads TGTGCCAGCAGTTATCAGGTTGGCACTGAAGCTTTCTTT.

The chain combines TRBV6-2 or TRBV6-3 with TRBJ2-3; 12 nucleotides align to TRBD2. The junction had 7 bases not matched to a gene; V was cut back by 8 bases and J by 4 bases. In germline, CDR1 is MNHEY, CDR2 SVGEGT. The length of the CDR3 is 15 residues. The CDR3 nucleotides are TGTGCCAGCGGTCGACTAGCGGGAGTCCCAGATACGCAGTATTTT. This encodes CASGRLAGVPDTQYF.

A note on this clonotype: The junction does not match germline at one end; this may be a read error. The rearrangement joins TRBV20-1 to TRBJ2-1; 12 bases match TRBD2. Germline V gene data show CDR1 as DFQATT and CDR2 as SNEGSKA (reference sequence). This CDR3 has 16 amino acids. The CDR3 is CSARDPTSGRDNKQFF. CDR3 nucleotides: TGCAGTGCTAGAGATCCGACTAGCGGGAGAGACAATAAGCAGTTCTTC.

Only a few counts were recorded for this clonotype. The chain is built from TRBV29-1 and TRBJ2-6; 11 bases fit TRBD2. CDR1 is SQVTM, CDR2 ANQGSEA, per germline. The CDR3 is 16 residues long. The CDR3 sequence is CSVTTSGTYGANVLTF. CDR3 coding DNA: TGCAGTGTTACGACTAGCGGGACCTATGGGGCCAACGTCCTGACTTTC.